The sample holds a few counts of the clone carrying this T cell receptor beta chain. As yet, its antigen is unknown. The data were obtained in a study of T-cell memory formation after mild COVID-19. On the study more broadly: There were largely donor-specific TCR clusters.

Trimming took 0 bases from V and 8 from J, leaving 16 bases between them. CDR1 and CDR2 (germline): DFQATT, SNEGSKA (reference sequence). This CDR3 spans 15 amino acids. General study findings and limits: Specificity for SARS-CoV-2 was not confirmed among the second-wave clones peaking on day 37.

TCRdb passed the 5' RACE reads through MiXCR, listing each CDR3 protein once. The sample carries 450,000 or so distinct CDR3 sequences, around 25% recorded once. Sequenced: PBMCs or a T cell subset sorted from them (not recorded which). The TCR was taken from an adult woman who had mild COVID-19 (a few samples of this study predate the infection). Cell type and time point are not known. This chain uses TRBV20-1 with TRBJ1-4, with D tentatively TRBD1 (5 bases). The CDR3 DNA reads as TGCAGTGCTAGAGACCCGACAGTAAAGAGGGAAAAACTGTTTTTT. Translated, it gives CSARDPTVKREKLFF.